The 32 T cell receptor beta chains below were found in one sample sequenced in a study of blood T cell repertoires in COVID-19. Here immunoSEQ multiplex PCR was the method, and the copy in TCRdb shows in-frame clones only, minus some. The sample has some 100,000 clones; 70% to 80% are singletons. The sequenced sample consisted of peripheral blood. These receptor sequences come from a man aged 65-85 years with active or convalescent COVID-19.

The chain employs TRBV5-6 and TRBJ2-1, with 14 nucleotides matching TRBD2. This CDR3 is 13 amino acids long. Trimming removed 3 bases from V and 15 bases from J; junction bases left unmatched: 5. Germline-derived CDR1 and CDR2 are SGHDT and YYEEEE. CDR3: CASSWGLAGEPFF. The DNA of the CDR3 is TGTGCCAGCAGCTGGGGACTAGCGGGAGAACCGTTCTTC. Combining the CDR3 with reference TRBV5-6 and TRBJ2-1 gives the whole variable domain DAGVTQSPTHLIKTRGQQVTLRCSPKSGHDTVSWYQQALGQGPQFIFQYYEEEERQRGNFPDRFSGHQFPNYSSELNVNALLLGDSALYLCASSWGLAGEPFFGPGTRLTVL.

The chain is built from TRBV10-3 and TRBJ2-7; 8 bases fit TRBD2. The germline V gene encodes CDR1 ENHRY and CDR2 SYGVKD. The V segment lost 7 bases and the J segment 3 bases; nucleotides outside the gene matches: 11. The CDR3 is made up of 15 amino acids. CDR3 sequence reads: CAITGGRGGNYEQYF. CDR3 DNA: TGTGCCATCACGGGGGGACGGGGGGGGAACTACGAGCAGTACTTC.

The chain has TRBV6-2 or TRBV6-3 and TRBJ2-2, with D unclear. The CDR3 runs 16 residues. Trimming removed 4 bases at V and 4 bases at J, with 16 bases between. Germline V gene sequence: CDR1 MNHEY, CDR2 SVGEGT. The CDR3 sequence is CASSSRPKGPTGELFF. CDR3 nucleotides: TGTGCCAGCAGTTCTAGACCCAAAGGTCCCACCGGGGAGCTGTTTTTT.

V usage is TRBV23-1 and J usage is TRBJ1-5; D remains ambiguous. TRBV23-1 is treated as an ORF (open reading frame) with a function not yet certain. The CDR3 extends over 15 amino acids. V lost 0 bases and J 6 bases, leaving 12 bases between the germline ends. Here the CDR3 DNA reads TGCGCCAGCAGTCAATCGAGCGTTACCAGTCAGCCCCAGCATTTT. Amino acids: CASSQSSVTSQPQHF.

The chain employs TRBV5-8 and TRBJ1-2, with 9 nucleotides matching TRBD1. The CDR3 is made up of 14 amino acids. J lost 7 bases, V lost 0 bases, and 4 bases had no gene match. The germline CDR1 and CDR2 sequences are SGHTS and YDEGEE. CDR3 residues: CASSLGGQGFGYTF. CDR3 in DNA: TGTGCCAGCAGCTTGGGGGGACAGGGATTTGGCTACACCTTC.

This clone was picked up a small number of times. The chain links TRBV7-2 to TRBJ2-1, with D tentatively TRBD2 (6 bases). V dropped 5 bases and J dropped 10 bases, with 21 bases sitting between them. CDR1 is SGHTA and CDR2 is FQGNSA in the germline V gene. The CDR3 contains 15 residues. CDR3 DNA sequence: TGTGCCAGCAGCCCCCGGCGGGATGGTAGCGGCGAGCAGTTCTTC. This encodes CASSPRRDGSGEQFF.

The rearrangement joins TRBV11-2 to TRBJ2-4; 9 nucleotides line up with TRBD2. Trimming removed 0 bases from V and 4 bases from J; junction bases left unmatched: 4. The CDR3 is 16 amino acids. The germline V gene encodes CDR1 SGHAT and CDR2 FQNNGV. The CDR3 sequence is CASSLDMAGGKNIQYF. In DNA, the CDR3 is TGTGCCAGCAGCTTAGATATGGCGGGAGGGAAAAACATTCAGTACTTC.

The CDR3 coding sequence is TGTGCCTGGATCCCGGGACAGGGGCTAAACTATGGCTACACCTTC. Residues: CAWIPGQGLNYGYTF. This sequence joins TRBV30 and TRBJ1-2, with 10 bases identical to TRBD1. Germline V lookup: CDR1 GTSNPN, CDR2 SVGIG (reference sequence). V trimming: 4 bases; J trimming: 2 bases; junction bases outside the gene matches: 7. The CDR3 runs 15 residues.

The rearrangement uses TRBV11-2 and TRBJ2-4, with TRBD1 matching over 7 bases. V shed 1 base and J 4 bases; nucleotides not matched to a gene: 10. This CDR3 is built from 17 residues. Germline values: CDR1 SGHAT, CDR2 FQNNGV. CDR3 in amino acids: CASSLGQGALIKNIQYF. CDR3 bases: TGTGCCAGCAGCTTAGGACAGGGCGCCCTAATTAAAAACATTCAGTACTTC.

This clone was observed once. This chain uses TRBV4-2 with TRBJ2-7, with 8 bases fitting TRBD2. This CDR3 comprises 18 residues. From germline, CDR1 is LGHNA and CDR2 YNFKEQ. The junction had 13 bases not matched to a gene; V was cut back by 0 bases and J by 3 bases. CDR3 nucleotides: TGTGCCAGCAGCCAAGAAAGGAATGCGGTAGCGGGGCTCTACGAGCAGTACTTC. As protein: CASSQERNAVAGLYEQYF.

The chain has TRBV18 and TRBJ2-7, with 7 bases aligning to TRBD1. This CDR3 region has 15 residues. The J segment lost 2 bases and the V segment lost 5 bases, leaving 9 bases of the junction unmatched. Per the germline V gene, CDR1 is KGHSH and CDR2 is LQKENI. DNA for the CDR3: TGTGCCAGCTCAGACAATAACAGGGGCCCCTACGAGCAGTACTTC. Its protein is CASSDNNRGPYEQYF.

J is TRBJ2-2 and V is TRBV30, with TRBD1 matching 7 bases. The V gene end was trimmed by 0 bases and the J gene end by 6 bases; junction bases not matched to a gene: 4. The CDR3 runs 14 residues. In germline, CDR1 is GTSNPN, CDR2 SVGIG (reference sequence). Written as DNA, the CDR3 is TGTGCCTGGAGTGTACTAGGGGGCGCCGGGGAGCTGTTTTTT. Translation gives CAWSVLGGAGELFF. The entire variable domain, with the rest obtained from reference TRBV30 and TRBJ2-2, is as follows: SQTIHQWPATLVQPVGSPLSLECTVEGTSNPNLYWYRQAAGRGLQLLFYSVGIGQISSEVPQNLSASRPQDRQFILSSKKLLLSDSGFYLCAWSVLGGAGELFFGEGSRLTVL.

The chain is built from TRBV18 and TRBJ1-1; D possibly corresponds to TRBD1 (5 bases). The ends were cut back, 11 bases at V and 4 bases at J, with 17 bases in the middle. CDR1 and CDR2 from the germline V gene are KGHSH and LQKENI. The CDR3 runs to 13 residues. The CDR3 region has the DNA TGTGCCGGATCACAGGAGGAGGGCACTGAAGCTTTCTTT. Translation gives CAGSQEEGTEAFF.

This chain's CDR3 is CAISEGQGYSTDTQYF. For the CDR3, the DNA is TGTGCCATCAGTGAGGGACAGGGTTATAGCACAGATACGCAGTATTTT. The gene calls are TRBV10-3 and TRBJ2-3; 8 bases fit TRBD1. With 2 bases clipped from V and 0 bases from J, the junction kept 4 bases outside the gene matches. Per germline, CDR1 ENHRY and CDR2 SYGVKD. The CDR3 extends over 16 amino acids.

V is TRBV6-2 or TRBV6-3 and J is TRBJ2-7; TRBD2 matches 9 bases. Germline assignment: CDR1 MNHEY and CDR2 SVGEGT. This CDR3 spans 15 amino acids. V was pared by 6 bases and J by 2 bases, with 8 bases of the junction left unmatched. CDR3 loop: CASSASGKLTYEQYF. CDR3 nucleotides: TGTGCCAGCAGCGCTAGCGGGAAACTCACCTACGAGCAGTACTTC.

The J gene is TRBJ1-1, the V gene TRBV7-3; 7 positions match TRBD1. The CDR3 consists of 15 residues. Germline CDR1 and CDR2: SGHTA and FQGTGA. J was trimmed by 3 bases and V by 3 bases; bases with no gene match: 7. In DNA, the CDR3 is TGTGCCAGCAGCTTGGTAGGGGGCTATGACACTGAAGCTTTCTTT. Amino acids: CASSLVGGYDTEAFF.

This clone was seen a single time. The chain links TRBV20-1 to TRBJ1-1; no reliable D call. CDR1 and CDR2 from the germline V gene are DFQATT and SNEGSKA (reference sequence). V lost 3 bases, J lost 1 base, and 6 bases lay in between. There are 12 residues in the CDR3. Written as DNA, the CDR3 is TGCAGTGCTAGTTCATGGAACACTGAAGCTTTCTTT. It codes for CSASSWNTEAFF.

The CDR3 DNA reads TGTGCCATCAGTGTGGGGACACCCTCCTACGAGCAGTACTTC. Amino acids: CAISVGTPSYEQYF. The V call is TRBV10-3, the J call TRBJ2-7; D possibly corresponds to TRBD1 (6 bases). Germline CDR1 is ENHRY and CDR2 is SYGVKD. The CDR3 sequence is 14 residues long. V was pared by 4 bases and J by 0 bases, with 10 bases between.

The genes are TRBV5-5 and TRBJ1-1; D gene unclear. Between the trimmed V and J ends, which lost 4 bases and 5 bases, there was a span of 18 bases. CDR3 length equals 15 residues. From germline, CDR1 is SGHKS and CDR2 YYEKEE (reference sequence). This CDR3 is CASSPQGEGYTEAFF. For the CDR3, the DNA is TGTGCCAGCAGCCCGCAAGGCGAGGGATATACTGAAGCTTTCTTT.

The J gene is TRBJ2-2, the V gene TRBV5-1; 10 bases align to TRBD2. J gave up 3 bases and V 4 bases, and 6 bases lay outside the gene matches. CDR3 length equals 16 residues. In germline, CDR1 is SGHRS, CDR2 YFSETQ. CDR3 residues: CASSETSGTYTGELFF. CDR3 DNA sequence: TGCGCCAGCAGCGAAACTAGCGGGACCTACACCGGGGAGCTGTTTTTT. Full variable domain (outside the CDR3, taken from reference TRBV5-1 and TRBJ2-2): KAGVTQTPRYLIKTRGQQVTLSCSPISGHRSVSWYQQTPGQGLQFLFEYFSETQRNKGNFPGRFSGRQFSNSRSEMNVSTLELGDSALYLCASSETSGTYTGELFFGEGSRLTVL.

The genes are TRBV5-1 and TRBJ1-4; 7 bases fit TRBD1. The CDR3 length is 14 residues. Germline CDR1 is SGHRS and CDR2 is YFSETQ. The junction had 3 bases not matched to a gene; V was cut back by 4 bases and J by 3 bases. The CDR3 DNA is TGCGCCAGCAGCGTTGGACAGGCTAATGAAAAACTGTTTTTT. Residues: CASSVGQANEKLFF. The complete variable domain, with remaining parts taken from reference TRBV5-1 and TRBJ1-4, reads KAGVTQTPRYLIKTRGQQVTLSCSPISGHRSVSWYQQTPGQGLQFLFEYFSETQRNKGNFPGRFSGRQFSNSRSEMNVSTLELGDSALYLCASSVGQANEKLFFGSGTQLSVL.

This CDR3 is CASSLNTGTPLYEQYF. The CDR3 DNA is TGTGCCAGCAGCCTTAACACTGGGACTCCACTCTACGAGCAGTACTTC. The genes are TRBV4-2 and TRBJ2-7, with D tentatively TRBD2 (6 bases). CDR3 length: 16 amino acids. Deletions cut 4 bases from V and 3 bases from J, with 19 bases between. Germline V gives CDR1 LGHNA, CDR2 YNFKEQ.

The chain combines TRBV19 with TRBJ1-1; TRBD1 matches at 8 bases. The CDR3 totals 14 residues. Germline CDR1 and CDR2: LNHDA and SQIVND (reference sequence). V shed 5 bases, J shed 5 bases, and the junction held 7 bases outside the gene matches. The CDR3 DNA reads as TGTGCCAGTAGTCCCCGACAGGGGAGGACTGAAGCTTTCTTT. Translation: CASSPRQGRTEAFF.

The rearrangement links TRBV28 to TRBJ2-3; 8 positions agree with TRBD2. V shed 4 bases and J 2 bases; nucleotides not matched to a gene: 5. Germline loops: CDR1 MDHEN, CDR2 SYDVKM. The CDR3 is made up of 15 amino acids. This CDR3 is CASSSASGYTDTQYF. CDR3 sequence (DNA): TGTGCCAGCAGTTCGGCTAGCGGGTACACAGATACGCAGTATTTT.

This clone came up a few times. The chain joins TRBV25-1 to TRBJ1-5; no clear D gene. There are 14 residues in the CDR3. V gave up 1 base and J gave up 5 bases, with 9 bases separating them. Germline CDR1 and CDR2: MGHDK and SYGVNS. CDR3: CASSESGGDQPQHF. The CDR3 coding sequence is TGTGCCAGCAGTGAATCAGGTGGTGATCAGCCCCAGCATTTT.

This clone turned up a few times. V is TRBV6-5 and J is TRBJ1-5; D remains ambiguous. This CDR3 is built from 14 residues. The V end lost 6 bases, the J end lost 0 bases, and 9 bases lay between the germline ends. Germline V gives CDR1 MNHEY, CDR2 SVGAGI. The CDR3 DNA reads TGTGCCAGCAGCGTCAGCGTTAGCAATCAGCCCCAGCATTTT. Translated: CASSVSVSNQPQHF.

The rearrangement links TRBV27 to TRBJ2-7, with D possibly TRBD1 on 6 matching bases. The V gene lost 0 bases and the J gene lost 1 base, with 16 bases spanning the gap. CDR3 length equals 17 residues. Germline assignment: CDR1 MNHEY and CDR2 SMNVEV (reference sequence). Here the CDR3 reads CASSLSFRPGVSYEQYF. DNA for the CDR3: TGTGCCAGCAGTTTATCGTTCCGGCCAGGGGTTTCCTACGAGCAGTACTTC.

The V call is TRBV7-8, the J call TRBJ1-2, with 9 bases lining up with TRBD1. Germline V gene sequence: CDR1 SGHVS, CDR2 FQNEAQ. This CDR3 comprises 18 residues. V shed 6 bases, J shed 6 bases, and the junction held 20 bases outside the gene matches. DNA for the CDR3: TGTGCCAGCAGACTTACGAGACCGGGACAGGGAATGGGACATGGCTACACCTTC. Encoded protein: CASRLTRPGQGMGHGYTF.

In this sample, this clone turned up once. J is TRBJ1-1 and V is TRBV28, with TRBD1 as a possible D gene (6 bases). Germline CDR1 and CDR2: MDHEN and SYDVKM. Trimming stripped 4 bases from V and 3 bases from J, with 9 bases between. There are 13 residues in the CDR3. In DNA form, the CDR3 reads TGTGCCAGCAGTTCCGACAGGCACACTGAAGCTTTCTTT. Its translation: CASSSDRHTEAFF.

The chain is built from TRBV21-1 and TRBJ2-7; the table's D call TRBD1 went unverified against the DNA. TRBV21-1 is a recognized pseudogene. This CDR3 spans 14 amino acids. In nucleotides, the CDR3 is TGTGCCAGCAGCTTGTGGACAGGGTTCTACGAGCAGTACTTC. Translated, it gives CASSLWTGFYEQYF.

The chain joins TRBV5-1 to TRBJ2-3; 13 nucleotides line up with TRBD2. Unmatched junction bases numbered 7, after V lost 4 bases and J lost 2 bases. Germline CDR1 is SGHRS and CDR2 is YFSETQ. This CDR3 is built from 17 residues. The CDR3 protein is CASSLIGLAGVTDTQYF. CDR3 sequence (DNA): TGCGCCAGCAGCCTAATAGGACTAGCGGGGGTCACAGATACGCAGTATTTT. The full variable domain, its missing parts supplied by reference TRBV5-1 and TRBJ2-3, is KAGVTQTPRYLIKTRGQQVTLSCSPISGHRSVSWYQQTPGQGLQFLFEYFSETQRNKGNFPGRFSGRQFSNSRSEMNVSTLELGDSALYLCASSLIGLAGVTDTQYFGPGTRLTVL.

This clone occurred once. The chain links TRBV19 to TRBJ1-3, with 7 bases that match TRBD1. CDR1 and CDR2 from the germline V gene are LNHDA and SQIVND (reference sequence). The CDR3 runs 15 residues. After removal of 6 bases from V and 0 bases from J, the junction contained 5 bases not matched to a gene. The CDR3 DNA sequence: TGTGCCAGTAGACTGGACAGGAACTCTGGAAACACCATATATTTT. Translating it yields CASRLDRNSGNTIYF.